Presented here are 3 T cell receptor beta chains from one specimen sequenced in a study of CXCR3-negative and CXCR3-positive naive CD8 T cells. Findings of the study overall: CXCR3-positive naive cells carried more hydrophobic TRB CDR3s than CXCR3-negative ones.

Which antigens these TCRs recognize remains unknown. The libraries of TRB cDNA were prepared using 5' RACE with UMI labels. TCRdb re-called the 5' RACE reads and catalogs CDR3 proteins one per entry, DNA excluded. Its table records over 5,000 distinct CDR3 sequences. The source material was naive CXCR3+ CD8+ T cells from blood. Stated subset: CD45RO-CCR7+CD27+CD95- naive CD8+ T cells expressing CXCR3 (TNR3+). Every receptor here comes from a human donor in good health. Some clones in this sample may be carry-over from other donors' samples.

V usage is TRBV5-6 and J usage is TRBJ2-7. The germline V gene encodes CDR1 SGHDT and CDR2 YYEEEE. The CDR3 has 14 amino acids. The CDR3 spells CASSFGQGTYEQYF.

Measured by frequency, this clonotype is medium-sized. This chain joins TRBV7-2 and TRBJ1-2; as DNA is missing, the TRBD1 call by TCRdb cannot be tested. CDR3 length: 14 residues. Germline V gives CDR1 SGHTA, CDR2 FQGNSA. This CDR3 reads CASSLPQGAYGYTF. Variable domain in full (rest from reference TRBV7-2 and TRBJ1-2): GAGVSQSPSNKVTEKGKDVELRCDPISGHTALYWYRQSLGQGLEFLIYFQGNSAPDKSGLPSDRFSAERTGGSVSTLTIQRTQQEDSAVYLCASSLPQGAYGYTFGSGTRLTVV.

According to its frequency, this clonotype is medium-sized. The V and J genes are TRBV6-2 or TRBV6-3 and TRBJ2-5; TCRdb lists TRBD2, though no DNA is available to test this call. CDR3 length: 16 residues. Germline CDR1 MNHEY, CDR2 SVGEGT. The CDR3 spells CASSSRPAAGPRNQYF.